The 10 T cell receptor beta chains reported below all come from one sample, sequenced in a study of cytomegalovirus exposure and HLA in healthy donors. A multiplex PCR was run with 60 Vbeta primers and 13 Jbeta primers. The table came from immunoSEQ multiplex PCR; TCRdb's copy has only in-frame clones and leaves some out. This table has fewer than 110,000 clones, 81% appearing once. Sequencing was done on a sample of PBMCs. The source is a young man in good health and CMV-seronegative.

The chain recombines TRBV4-1 with TRBJ2-3; 8 nucleotides align to TRBD2. Germline V lookup: CDR1 MGHRA, CDR2 YSYEKL. This CDR3 has 16 residues. The junction had 14 bases not matched to a gene; V was cut back by 7 bases and J by 5 bases. DNA for the CDR3: TGCGCCAGCACTCCGTCGGCGGGGGGCCCAGGAGATACGCAGTATTTT. Translated: CASTPSAGGPGDTQYF.

The V call is TRBV5-4, the J call TRBJ1-3; a weak D match, TRBD1 (6 bases). CDR3 length: 13 amino acids. Germline lookup yields CDR1 SGHNT and CDR2 YYREEE (reference sequence). V lost 3 bases and J 6 bases, leaving 10 bases between the germline ends. The CDR3 protein is CASSSGHKNTIYF. The CDR3 nucleotides read TGTGCCAGCAGCTCGGGACATAAAAACACCATATATTTT.

This rearrangement joins TRBV29-1 to TRBJ2-7, with 12 bases aligning to TRBD2. Germline-derived CDR1 and CDR2 are SQVTM and ANQGSEA. The CDR3 has 15 amino acids. Trimming at V came to 5 bases and at J to 3 bases, leaving 8 bases not matched to a gene. CDR3: CSVCLAGGKNYEQYF. The DNA of the CDR3 is TGCAGCGTTTGTCTAGCGGGGGGGAAAAACTACGAGCAGTACTTC.

The V gene is TRBV7-2, the J gene TRBJ2-5; tentative D call: TRBD2 (6 bases). The CDR3 length is 14 residues. Germline V gene lookup returns CDR1 SGHTA and CDR2 FQGNSA. The V and J ends lost 5 bases and 9 bases respectively, with 19 bases between them. The CDR3 DNA follows: TGTGCCAGCAGCGTCAACGCGGGACTTTGGGCCCAGTACTTC. Translated, it gives CASSVNAGLWAQYF.

This chain joins TRBV2 and TRBJ2-1; D call uncertain. CDR3 length: 11 amino acids. Trimming took 1 base from V and 12 from J, leaving 7 bases between them. Germline V CDR1 and CDR2: SNHLY, FYNNEI. Here the CDR3 reads CASSEVTLQFF. In nucleotides, the CDR3 is TGTGCCAGCAGTGAAGTGACTCTGCAGTTCTTC. Full variable domain (rest looked up from reference TRBV2 and TRBJ2-1): EPEVTQTPSHQVTQMGQEVILRCVPISNHLYFYWYRQILGQKVEFLVSFYNNEISEKSEIFDDQFSVERPDGSNFTLKIRSTKLEDSAMYFCASSEVTLQFFGPGTRLTVL.

The V call is TRBV6-1, the J call TRBJ2-1, with D possibly being TRBD2 (5 bases). Trimming pared 7 bases from V and 0 bases from J, leaving 13 bases between. CDR3 length equals 15 residues. Germline V gene lookup returns CDR1 MNHNS and CDR2 SASEGT. Here the CDR3 reads CASTAVGHSYNEQFF. In DNA, the CDR3 is TGTGCCAGCACAGCGGTGGGCCACTCCTACAATGAGCAGTTCTTC.

The CDR3 DNA reads as TGTGCCAGCAGTTCCCCCCGGACAGGGGCCTCCTACGAGCAGTACTTC. The encoded protein is CASSSPRTGASYEQYF. The chain has TRBV28 and TRBJ2-7, with TRBD1 matching over 9 bases. The germline CDR1 and CDR2 sequences are MDHEN and SYDVKM. The trim removed 4 bases at V and 0 bases at J, leaving 7 bases unmatched. The CDR3 consists of 16 residues.

This sequence joins TRBV6-4 and TRBJ1-5, with D possibly being TRBD1 (6 bases). Germline CDR1 and CDR2: MRHNA and SNTAGT. The CDR3 loop spans 14 amino acids. Trimming pared 6 bases from V and 7 bases from J, leaving 16 bases between. In nucleotides, the CDR3 is TGTGCCAGCAGGGTTCAGGGGTCGCGGCAGCCCCAGCATTTT. This encodes CASRVQGSRQPQHF.

This clone was seen only once. The chain carries TRBV30 and TRBJ2-1; the D gene is possibly TRBD2 (10 bases). The CDR3 contains 18 residues. Trimming pared 6 bases from V and 2 bases from J, leaving 26 bases between. CDR1 and CDR2 from the germline V gene are GTSNPN and SVGIG (reference sequence). As DNA, the CDR3 is TGTGCCTGCGCCCCACCGGGACAGGGACTAGCGCCCTACAATGAGCAGTTCTTC. Its protein is CACAPPGQGLAPYNEQFF.

This clone was seen a few times. The chain is built from TRBV7-6 and TRBJ2-3; 10 nucleotides match TRBD1. Germline lookup yields CDR1 SGHVS and CDR2 FNYEAQ. V was pared by 5 bases and J by 4 bases, with 6 bases of the junction left unmatched. CDR3 size: 15 residues. The CDR3 here is CASSHRDRGSDTQYF. The CDR3 nucleotides read TGTGCCAGCAGCCACCGGGACAGGGGTTCAGATACGCAGTATTTT.